A selection of T cell receptor beta chains follows, all from one sample in a study of T-cell reconstitution after alpha-beta-depleted transplantation in children. TCRdb re-derived calls from the PCR reads in MiXCR, one entry per CDR3 protein. The sample records fewer than 700,000 distinct CDR3 sequences, over 10% being singletons. The starting material was PBMCs, mostly from graft donor cells, obtained 360 days after TCRalphabeta/CD19-depleted stem cell transplant. Every receptor here comes from a male patient aged 10 to 17 who had a stem cell transplant for acute myeloid leukemia, so the T cells may come from the graft donor. The CDR3 runs from the conserved cysteine through the conserved F or W. The order of the fields is V gene, D gene, J gene, clone size, CDR3 protein, CDR3 DNA. D genes are given only for firm matches. Clone sizes are given selectively: once, few, many, or a class where the clone is expanded.

TRBV2,TRBD2,TRBJ2-3,few,CASREGLAVSTDTQYF,TGTGCCAGCAGAGAGGGACTAGCGGTGAGCACAGATACGCAGTATTTT
TRBV4-2,NA,TRBJ1-5,NA,CASSQVEGRRRDQPQHF,TGTGCCAGCAGCCAAGTAGAGGGCCGGAGAAGGGATCAGCCCCAGCATTTT
TRBV5-5,NA,TRBJ2-7,few,CASSGGPIAYEQYF,TGTGCCAGCAGCGGGGGACCGATTGCCTACGAGCAGTACTTC
TRBV10-3,TRBD2,TRBJ2-1,few,CAISEEAGDNEQFF,TGTGCCATCAGTGAGGAGGCGGGAGATAATGAGCAGTTCTTC
TRBV4-2,NA,TRBJ1-3,many,CASSQTLSSGNTIYF,TGTGCCAGCAGCCAAACATTATCCTCTGGAAACACCATATATTTT
TRBV7-7,NA,TRBJ2-7,few,CASSKGEGLYEQYF,TGTGCTAGCAGCAAGGGGGAGGGCCTCTACGAGCAGTACTTC
TRBV2,TRBD2,TRBJ2-7,NA,CASLYFLSGVYEQYF,TGTGCCAGCTTGTATTTTCTTAGCGGGGTATACGAGCAGTACTTC
TRBV5-1,TRBD2,TRBJ2-3,NA,CASSNSGASTDTQYF,TGCGCCAGCAGCAATAGCGGGGCTAGCACAGATACGCAGTATTTT
TRBV25-1,NA,TRBJ2-7,many,CASSELKGSANKLLSYEQYF,TGTGCCAGCAGTGAATTAAAAGGGAGCGCCAATAAGTTATTATCCTACGAGCAGTACTTC
TRBV15,TRBD2,TRBJ2-7,few,CATSRELAGGPSEEQYF,TGTGCCACCAGCAGAGAACTAGCGGGAGGGCCCTCAGAAGAGCAGTACTTC
TRBV20-1,NA,TRBJ2-1,NA,CSASRGSYYGNEQFF,TGCAGTGCTAGCCGGGGCTCATATTATGGCAATGAGCAGTTCTTC
TRBV28,NA,TRBJ2-1,NA,CASSLGGAVLEQFF,TGTGCCAGCAGTTTAGGGGGGGCGGTTCTTGAGCAGTTCTTC
TRBV20-1,NA,TRBJ1-5,NA,CSAREGTPQHF,TGCAGTGCTAGAGAGGGGACTCCCCAGCATTTT
TRBV12-3/TRBV12-4,NA,TRBJ2-7,NA,CASSRQYSYEQYF,TGTGCCAGCAGTCGACAGTACTCCTACGAGCAGTACTTC
TRBV30,NA,TRBJ2-6,NA,CAWSVWGGANVLTF,TGTGCCTGGAGTGTTTGGGGTGGGGCCAACGTCCTGACTTTC
TRBV20-1,TRBD1,TRBJ2-3,NA,CSARDMGTGPISTDTQYF,TGCAGTGCTAGAGATATGGGGACAGGTCCCATTAGCACAGATACGCAGTATTTT
TRBV29-1,TRBD1,TRBJ2-1,many,CSVYRGNEQFF,TGCAGCGTCTACAGGGGAAATGAGCAGTTCTTC
TRBV7-9,NA,TRBJ1-2,NA,CASTGAGQLSQIYGYTF,TGTGCCAGCACCGGCGCCGGCCAGTTGTCTCAGATCTATGGCTACACCTTC
TRBV21-1,NA,TRBJ2-1,few,CASTKGTHNEQFF,TGTGCCAGCACCAAAGGCACCCACAATGAGCAGTTCTTC
TRBV5-1,NA,TRBJ2-7,NA,CASNTVVGPGVDEQYF,TGCGCCAGCAACACGGTTGTGGGCCCAGGGGTTGACGAGCAGTACTTC
TRBV4-3,NA,TRBJ2-5,few,CASSPTTAQETQYF,TGCGCCAGCAGCCCAACGACGGCTCAAGAGACCCAGTACTTC
TRBV7-2,NA,TRBJ2-7,NA,CASSLGHLTLSGEQYF,TGTGCCAGCAGCTTAGGCCACCTTACCCTCTCGGGAGAGCAGTACTTC
TRBV6-1,TRBD1,TRBJ2-5,few,CASSPRDRALPGETQYF,TGTGCCAGCAGCCCCCGGGACAGGGCGCTCCCGGGAGAGACCCAGTACTTC